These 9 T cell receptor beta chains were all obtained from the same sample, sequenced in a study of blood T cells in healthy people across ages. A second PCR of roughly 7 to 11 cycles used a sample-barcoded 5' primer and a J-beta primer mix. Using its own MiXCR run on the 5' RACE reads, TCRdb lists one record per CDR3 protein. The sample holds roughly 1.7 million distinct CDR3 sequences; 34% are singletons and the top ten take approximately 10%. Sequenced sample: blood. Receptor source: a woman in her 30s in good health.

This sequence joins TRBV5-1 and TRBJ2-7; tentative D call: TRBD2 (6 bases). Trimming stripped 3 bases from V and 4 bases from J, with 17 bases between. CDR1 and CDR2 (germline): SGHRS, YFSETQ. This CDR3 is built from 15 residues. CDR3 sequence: CASSSLGGGGYEQYF. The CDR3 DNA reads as TGCGCCAGCAGCTCTTTGGGGGGAGGAGGGTACGAGCAGTACTTC.

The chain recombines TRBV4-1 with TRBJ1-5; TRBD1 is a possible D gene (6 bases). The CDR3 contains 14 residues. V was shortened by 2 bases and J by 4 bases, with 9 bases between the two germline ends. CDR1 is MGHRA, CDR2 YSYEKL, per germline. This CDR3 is CASSQPQGNQPQHF. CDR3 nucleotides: TGCGCCAGCAGCCAACCACAGGGAAATCAGCCCCAGCATTTT.

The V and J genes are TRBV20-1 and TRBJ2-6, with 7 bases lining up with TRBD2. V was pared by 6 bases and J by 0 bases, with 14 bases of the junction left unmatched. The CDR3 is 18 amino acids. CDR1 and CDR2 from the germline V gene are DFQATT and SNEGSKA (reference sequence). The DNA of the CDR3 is TGCAGTGCCGGGTTTGGGCGGGGGACTTACTCTGGGGCCAACGTCCTGACTTTC. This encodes CSAGFGRGTYSGANVLTF.

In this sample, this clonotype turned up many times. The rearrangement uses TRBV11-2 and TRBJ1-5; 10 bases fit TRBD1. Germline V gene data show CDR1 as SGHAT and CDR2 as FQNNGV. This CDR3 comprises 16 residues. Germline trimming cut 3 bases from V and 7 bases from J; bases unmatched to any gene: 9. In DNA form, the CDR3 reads TGTGCCAGCAGCTTGGGAGACAGGGGGCTCGGGCAGCCCCAGCATTTT. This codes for CASSLGDRGLGQPQHF.

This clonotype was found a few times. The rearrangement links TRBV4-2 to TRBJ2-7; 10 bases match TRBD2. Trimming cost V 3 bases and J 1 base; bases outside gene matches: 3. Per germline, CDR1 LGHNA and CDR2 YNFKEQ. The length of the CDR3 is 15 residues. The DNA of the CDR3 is TGTGCCAGCAGCCACTTAGCGGGGGGATCCTACGAGCAGTACTTC. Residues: CASSHLAGGSYEQYF.

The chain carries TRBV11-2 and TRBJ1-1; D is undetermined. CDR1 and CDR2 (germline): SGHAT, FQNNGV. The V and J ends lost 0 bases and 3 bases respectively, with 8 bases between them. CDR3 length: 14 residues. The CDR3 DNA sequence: TGTGCCAGCAGCTTAGAGGGGTTGTACACTGAAGCTTTCTTT. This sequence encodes CASSLEGLYTEAFF.

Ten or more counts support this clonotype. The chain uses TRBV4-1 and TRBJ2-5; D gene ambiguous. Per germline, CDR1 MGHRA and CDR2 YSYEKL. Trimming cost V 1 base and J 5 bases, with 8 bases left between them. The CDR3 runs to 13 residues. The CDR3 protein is CASSQGVVETQYF. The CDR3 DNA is TGCGCCAGCAGCCAAGGTGTGGTGGAGACCCAGTACTTC.

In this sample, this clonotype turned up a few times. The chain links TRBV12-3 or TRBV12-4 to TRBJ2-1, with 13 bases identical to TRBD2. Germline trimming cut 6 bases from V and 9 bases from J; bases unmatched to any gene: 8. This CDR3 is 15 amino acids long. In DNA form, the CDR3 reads TGTGCCAGCAGGAGGACTAGCGGGAGTATAGGTGAGCAGTTCTTC. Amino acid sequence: CASRRTSGSIGEQFF.

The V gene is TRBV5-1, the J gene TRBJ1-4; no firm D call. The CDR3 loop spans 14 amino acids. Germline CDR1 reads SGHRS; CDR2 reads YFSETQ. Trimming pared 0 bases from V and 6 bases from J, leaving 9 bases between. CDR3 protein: CASSLAPFDEKLFF. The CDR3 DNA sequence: TGCGCCAGCAGCTTGGCTCCCTTTGATGAAAAACTGTTTTTT.